Below are 28 T cell receptor beta chains sequenced from a single sample in a study of blood T cell repertoires in COVID-19. Only in-frame clones appear in the TCRdb table, and some are missing; sequencing was by immunoSEQ multiplex PCR. The sample lists 140,000 or so clones; approximately 89% were seen once. The material sequenced was peripheral blood. These receptors were taken from a human donor in a cohort sampled during active COVID-19.

The rearrangement joins TRBV10-3 to TRBJ2-7; 7 bases match TRBD1. Germline CDR1 and CDR2: ENHRY and SYGVKD. The V gene end was trimmed by 7 bases and the J gene end by 1 base; junction bases not matched to a gene: 4. This CDR3 has 13 residues. For the CDR3, the DNA is TGTGCCATCAAAGGCAGGGGGTCCTACGAGCAGTACTTC. Translation gives CAIKGRGSYEQYF.

This chain uses TRBV2 with TRBJ2-4; 10 bases fit TRBD2. The V gene end was trimmed by 2 bases and the J gene end by 1 base; junction bases not matched to a gene: 2. CDR1 and CDR2 from the germline V gene are SNHLY and FYNNEI. The length of the CDR3 is 16 residues. CDR3 protein: CASSERSGGAKNIQYF. CDR3 in DNA: TGTGCCAGCAGTGAACGTAGCGGGGGGGCCAAAAACATTCAGTACTTC. Combining the CDR3 with reference TRBV2 and TRBJ2-4 gives the whole variable domain EPEVTQTPSHQVTQMGQEVILRCVPISNHLYFYWYRQILGQKVEFLVSFYNNEISEKSEIFDDQFSVERPDGSNFTLKIRSTKLEDSAMYFCASSERSGGAKNIQYFGAGTRLSVL.

The chain employs TRBV5-1 and TRBJ1-2; weak D call: TRBD1 (5 bases). This CDR3 is 15 amino acids long. Germline assignment: CDR1 SGHRS and CDR2 YFSETQ. The V and J ends lost 0 bases and 4 bases respectively, with 13 bases between them. The CDR3 spells CASSLVGGVSYGYTF. The CDR3 nucleotides read TGCGCCAGCAGCTTGGTCGGAGGGGTTAGCTATGGCTACACCTTC.

The chain links TRBV7-8 to TRBJ1-3; D uncertain. The CDR3 loop spans 17 amino acids. Trimming shortened V by 5 bases and J by 0 bases, and 17 bases separated the two germline ends. CDR1 SGHVS and CDR2 FQNEAQ come from the germline V gene. The CDR3 reads CASSRRGRDDSGNTIYF. In nucleotides, the CDR3 is TGTGCCAGCAGCCGCCGAGGGAGGGATGACTCTGGAAACACCATATATTTT.

The chain recombines TRBV5-1 with TRBJ2-5, with unresolved D. The V and J ends lost 1 base and 0 bases respectively, with 7 bases between them. From germline, CDR1 is SGHRS and CDR2 YFSETQ. This CDR3 has 14 amino acids. The DNA of the CDR3 is TGCGCCAGCAGCTTGATGGCGGACCAAGAGACCCAGTACTTC. Its protein is CASSLMADQETQYF.

This CDR3 is CASSLDRGGGRSDTQYF. In DNA form, the CDR3 reads TGTGCCAGCAGCTTGGATCGCGGGGGGGGCCGATCAGATACGCAGTATTTT. This chain uses TRBV5-6 with TRBJ2-3; 9 bases map to TRBD2. Germline loops: CDR1 SGHDT, CDR2 YYEEEE. CDR3 size: 17 residues. Trimming removed 0 bases from V and 4 bases from J; junction bases left unmatched: 9.

The chain employs TRBV6-5 and TRBJ1-1; the D gene is possibly TRBD1 (5 bases). V was pared by 6 bases and J by 7 bases, with 12 bases between. The length of the CDR3 is 12 residues. CDR1 and CDR2 from the germline V gene are MNHEY and SVGAGI. DNA for the CDR3: TGTGCCAGCAGGGGGGACTTTGGTGAAGCTTTCTTT. Translated, it gives CASRGDFGEAFF.

This chain links TRBV5-4 with TRBJ2-5, with D perhaps TRBD2 (5 bases). This CDR3 is built from 14 residues. V was trimmed by 3 bases and J by 0 bases, leaving 9 bases between them. The V gene's germline CDR1 is SGHNT and CDR2 YYREEE (reference sequence). The DNA of the CDR3 is TGTGCCAGCAGCTCCGGACTGGACCAAGAGACCCAGTACTTC. Amino acids: CASSSGLDQETQYF.

V usage is TRBV28 and J usage is TRBJ1-4; 9 bases fit TRBD1. Germline V gene data show CDR1 as MDHEN and CDR2 as SYDVKM. The CDR3 extends over 15 amino acids. V was pared by 4 bases and J by 6 bases, with 6 bases of the junction left unmatched. CDR3 loop: CASSSPGQGDEKLFF. DNA of the CDR3: TGTGCCAGCAGTTCACCGGGACAGGGTGATGAAAAACTGTTTTTT.

This rearrangement joins TRBV3-1 (or the pseudogene TRBV3-2) to TRBJ2-3, with D unclear. The length of the CDR3 is 14 residues. Germline loops: CDR1 LGHDT, CDR2 YNNKEL (reference sequence). The V end was cut by 0 bases, the J end by 2 bases, with 6 bases between. The CDR3 is CASSQERYTDTQYF. CDR3 in DNA: TGTGCCAGCAGCCAAGAACGGTACACAGATACGCAGTATTTT.

The chain couples TRBV2 to TRBJ2-7, with 9 bases matching TRBD1. CDR1 is SNHLY and CDR2 is FYNNEI in the germline V gene. Trimming removed 1 base from V and 6 bases from J; junction bases left unmatched: 4. This CDR3 has 14 residues. The CDR3 nucleotides read TGTGCCAGCAGTGAAGTCGGGACAGGGAGCGAGCAGTACTTC. It yields the protein CASSEVGTGSEQYF.

The chain has TRBV6-5 and TRBJ1-5; D perhaps matches TRBD1 (6 bases). This CDR3 is 14 amino acids long. The ends were cut back, 8 bases at V and 4 bases at J, with 15 bases in the middle. Germline V CDR1 and CDR2: MNHEY, SVGAGI. In DNA form, the CDR3 reads TGTGCCAGCGGGGACACCCTTCGAAATCAGCCCCAGCATTTT. It codes for CASGDTLRNQPQHF.

The chain is built from TRBV5-6 and TRBJ2-1, with D perhaps matching TRBD2 (6 bases). V dropped 6 bases and J dropped 9 bases, with 22 bases sitting between them. This CDR3 is 15 amino acids long. CDR1 is SGHDT, CDR2 YYEEEE, per germline. Here the CDR3 DNA reads TGTGCCAGCACCCGGGGAGGACGGTTCGTAAGTGAGCAGTTCTTC. Its protein product is CASTRGGRFVSEQFF.

The chain couples TRBV5-1 to TRBJ1-1; possibly TRBD1 for D (5 bases). CDR1 is SGHRS, CDR2 YFSETQ, per germline. Deletions cut 3 bases from V and 5 bases from J, with 8 bases between. This CDR3 contains 12 residues. The CDR3 sequence: CASSSRGTEAFF. CDR3 sequence (DNA): TGCGCCAGCAGCTCCCGGGGGACTGAAGCTTTCTTT.

The rearrangement links TRBV6-5 to TRBJ1-3; 8 bases line up with TRBD1. CDR1 and CDR2 (germline): MNHEY, SVGAGI. The V and J ends lost 6 bases and 2 bases, in that order; junction bases with no gene match: 3. This CDR3 has 14 residues. The CDR3 DNA sequence: TGTGCCAGCAGGCCGACAGGGGCTGGAAACACCATATATTTT. The encoded protein is CASRPTGAGNTIYF.

The chain uses TRBV29-1 and TRBJ2-1; 11 positions agree with TRBD1. The CDR3 has 14 residues. The trim removed 8 bases at V and 5 bases at J, leaving 8 bases unmatched. Germline V gene lookup returns CDR1 SQVTM and CDR2 ANQGSEA. As DNA, the CDR3 is TGCAGCACGAGGACAGGGGGCGCGCACAATGAGCAGTTCTTC. The encoded protein is CSTRTGGAHNEQFF.

The J gene is TRBJ2-1, the V gene TRBV7-2; 7 bases map to TRBD2. Germline values: CDR1 SGHTA, CDR2 FQGNSA. CDR3 length equals 15 residues. With V trimmed by 4 bases and J by 0 bases, 3 bases remained unmatched. In nucleotides, the CDR3 is TGTGCCAGCAGCTCGCTAGCGGACTCCTACAATGAGCAGTTCTTC. This translates into CASSSLADSYNEQFF.

The chain employs TRBV7-9 and TRBJ1-1; 7 bases agree with TRBD1. V lost 2 bases and J lost 4; bases outside the gene matches: 4. Germline V CDR1 and CDR2: SEHNR, FQNEAQ (reference sequence). The CDR3 loop spans 14 amino acids. The CDR3 loop reads CASSLFEGATEAFF. CDR3 bases: TGTGCCAGCAGCTTATTTGAGGGGGCCACTGAAGCTTTCTTT.

The DNA for the CDR3 is TGTGCCATCAGTGATAACAGGGGAAGCTACACCTTC. Protein sequence: CAISDNRGSYTF. The chain recombines TRBV10-3 with TRBJ1-2; 7 bases match TRBD1. The V and J ends lost 3 bases and 9 bases, in that order; junction bases with no gene match: 4. The CDR3 has 12 amino acids. Germline V gives CDR1 ENHRY, CDR2 SYGVKD.

The chain carries TRBV13 and TRBJ1-5; D is ambiguous. Germline V lookup: CDR1 PRHDT, CDR2 FYEKMQ (reference sequence). This CDR3 has 12 residues. V was trimmed by 4 bases and J by 4 bases, leaving 5 bases between them. The CDR3 sequence: CASSSLNQPQHF. The CDR3 coding sequence is TGTGCCAGCAGCTCCTTAAATCAGCCCCAGCATTTT.

The rearrangement joins TRBV9 to TRBJ1-4, with D perhaps matching TRBD1 (5 bases). This CDR3 region has 16 residues. With 4 bases removed from V and 0 bases from J, the gap between germline ends came to 13 bases. The V gene's germline CDR1 is SGDLS and CDR2 YYNGEE. The CDR3 DNA sequence: TGTGCCAGCAGCCCCTCTTGGACAACAACTAATGAAAAACTGTTTTTT. Encoded protein: CASSPSWTTTNEKLFF. Looking up the rest from reference TRBV9 and TRBJ1-4 gives the full variable domain: DSGVTQTPKHLITATGQRVTLRCSPRSGDLSVYWYQQSLDQGLQFLIQYYNGEERAKGNILERFSAQQFPDLHSELNLSSLELGDSALYFCASSPSWTTTNEKLFFGSGTQLSVL.

Comment on this clone: Other DNA sequences from this sample encode an identical CDR3 as well. The chain carries TRBV5-4 and TRBJ2-6, with D uncertain. The CDR3 extends over 16 amino acids. V dropped 5 bases and J dropped 0 bases, with 12 bases sitting between them. The germline CDR1 and CDR2 sequences are SGHNT and YYREEE (reference sequence). In nucleotides, the CDR3 is TGTGCCAGCAGTTTACGATCTAACTCTGGGGCCAACGTCCTGACTTTC. This encodes CASSLRSNSGANVLTF.

This chain joins TRBV4-3 and TRBJ1-1, with 7 bases lining up with TRBD1. In germline, CDR1 is LGHNA, CDR2 YSLEER. The J segment lost 1 base and the V segment lost 3 bases, leaving 8 bases of the junction unmatched. This CDR3 region has 16 residues. The chain's CDR3 is CASSHILGGANTEAFF. Written as DNA, the CDR3 is TGCGCCAGCAGCCATATCTTAGGGGGCGCGAACACTGAAGCTTTCTTT.

By sample share, this clone is medium-sized. The genes are TRBV29-1 and TRBJ2-1; 10 bases line up with TRBD1. This CDR3 comprises 14 residues. Unmatched junction bases numbered 10, after V lost 7 bases and J lost 7 bases. Germline V gives CDR1 SQVTM, CDR2 ANQGSEA. CDR3 coding DNA: TGCAGCGGCGCCGGGACAGGGGTTTCAAATGAGCAGTTCTTC. Its translation: CSGAGTGVSNEQFF.

This CDR3 reads CASSVGRSSETQYF. CDR3 DNA sequence: TGTGCCAGCAGCGTAGGTAGGAGTTCAGAGACCCAGTACTTC. V usage is TRBV9 and J usage is TRBJ2-5; D call uncertain. V was cut by 0 bases and J by 4 bases, with 10 bases left in between. There are 14 residues in the CDR3. Per germline, CDR1 SGDLS and CDR2 YYNGEE. The variable domain in full, completed from reference TRBV9 and TRBJ2-5, reads DSGVTQTPKHLITATGQRVTLRCSPRSGDLSVYWYQQSLDQGLQFLIQYYNGEERAKGNILERFSAQQFPDLHSELNLSSLELGDSALYFCASSVGRSSETQYFGPGTRLLVL.

The CDR3 bases are TGTGCCAGCAGTGAATGGGCAGGGGAGACAGATACGCAGTATTTT. Translated: CASSEWAGETDTQYF. The V gene is TRBV6-1, the J gene TRBJ2-3; tentatively, D is TRBD1 (6 bases). The CDR3 sequence is 15 residues long. Germline loops: CDR1 MNHNS, CDR2 SASEGT. V gave up 2 bases and J gave up 3 bases, with 12 bases separating them.

This chain joins TRBV7-2 and TRBJ2-1; D is perhaps TRBD1 (8 bases). The V end was cut by 5 bases, the J end by 2 bases, with 19 bases between. This CDR3 contains 17 residues. Germline loops: CDR1 SGHTA, CDR2 FQGNSA. The CDR3 DNA sequence: TGTGCCAGCAGCCAACACAGGGGGGGCTCCCCCTACAATGAGCAGTTCTTC. Its protein product is CASSQHRGGSPYNEQFF.

This sequence joins TRBV5-8 and TRBJ1-3, with unresolved D. The CDR3 consists of 16 residues. V lost 1 base to trimming and J lost 0 bases, with 11 bases between them. Germline V gene sequence: CDR1 SGHTS, CDR2 YDEGEE. This CDR3 is CASSLYLESSGNTIYF. CDR3 DNA: TGTGCCAGCAGCTTGTATCTGGAGAGCTCTGGAAACACCATATATTTT.